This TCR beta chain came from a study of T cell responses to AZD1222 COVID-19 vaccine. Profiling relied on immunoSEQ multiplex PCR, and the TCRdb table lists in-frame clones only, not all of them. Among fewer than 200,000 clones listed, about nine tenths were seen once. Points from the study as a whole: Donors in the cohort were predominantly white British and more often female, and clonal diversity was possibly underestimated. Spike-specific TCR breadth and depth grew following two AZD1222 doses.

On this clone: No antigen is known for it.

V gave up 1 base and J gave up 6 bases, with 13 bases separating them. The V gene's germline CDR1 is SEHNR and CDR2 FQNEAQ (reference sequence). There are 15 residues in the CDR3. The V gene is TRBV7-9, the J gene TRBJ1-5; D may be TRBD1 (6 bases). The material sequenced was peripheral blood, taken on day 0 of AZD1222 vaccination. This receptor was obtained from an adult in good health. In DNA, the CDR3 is TGTGCCAGCAGCTTAGGAGGGGGATGGCTTCAGCCCCAGCATTTT. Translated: CASSLGGGWLQPQHF.